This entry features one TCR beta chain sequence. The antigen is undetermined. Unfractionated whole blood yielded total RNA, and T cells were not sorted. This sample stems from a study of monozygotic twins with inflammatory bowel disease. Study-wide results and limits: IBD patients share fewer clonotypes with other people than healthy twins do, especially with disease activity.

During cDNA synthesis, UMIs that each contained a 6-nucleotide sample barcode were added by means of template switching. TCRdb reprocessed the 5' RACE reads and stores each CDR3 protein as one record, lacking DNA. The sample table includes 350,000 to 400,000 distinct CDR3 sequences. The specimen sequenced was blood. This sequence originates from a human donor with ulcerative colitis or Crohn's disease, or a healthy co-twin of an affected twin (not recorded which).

The CDR3 loop is CASSFDLTIDTQYF. V is TRBV5-1 and J is TRBJ2-3. The germline CDR1 and CDR2 sequences are SGHRS and YFSETQ. This CDR3 has 14 residues.